These 11 T cell receptor beta chains share one sample of origin, sequenced in a study of control samples from healthy donors and cancer patients. The table came from immunoSEQ multiplex PCR; TCRdb's copy has only in-frame clones and leaves some out. The profile covers 150,000 to 200,000 clones, with 80% to 95% appearing a single time and 4.1% taken by the ten largest. Material: blood. These receptors came from an older woman in good health.

J is TRBJ2-5 and V is TRBV7-3; D may be TRBD2 (5 bases). The CDR3 is 13 amino acids. With 4 bases removed from V and 1 base from J, the gap between germline ends came to 7 bases. Germline V lookup: CDR1 SGHTA, CDR2 FQGTGA. CDR3 residues: CASSSTSQETQYF. The CDR3 nucleotides read TGTGCCAGCAGCTCTACTAGCCAAGAGACCCAGTACTTC.

This sequence joins TRBV11-2 and TRBJ2-3; possible D gene TRBD2, 6 bases. The V end lost 5 bases, the J end lost 11 bases, and 17 bases lay between the germline ends. From germline, CDR1 is SGHAT and CDR2 FQNNGV. The CDR3 runs to 13 residues. DNA of the CDR3: TGTGCCAGCAGCCAACCAACACTAGCCCTGCAGTATTTT. Its protein product is CASSQPTLALQYF.

V usage is TRBV19 and J usage is TRBJ1-2, with a tentative D call TRBD1 (5 bases). V was cut by 3 bases and J by 4 bases, with 21 bases left in between. The CDR3 extends over 17 amino acids. The germline V gene encodes CDR1 LNHDA and CDR2 SQIVND (reference sequence). The chain's CDR3 is CASSIGLGEGTVYGYTF. CDR3 sequence (DNA): TGTGCCAGTAGTATTGGTCTCGGGGAGGGGACTGTCTATGGCTACACCTTC.

The rearrangement joins TRBV6-2 or TRBV6-3 to TRBJ1-5; D gene uncertain. Trimming pared 2 bases from V and 5 bases from J, leaving 13 bases between. The CDR3 length is 15 residues. In germline, CDR1 is MNHEY, CDR2 SVGEGT. The CDR3 is CASSYGRPGYQPQHF. Here the CDR3 DNA reads TGTGCCAGCAGTTACGGGAGGCCGGGTTATCAGCCCCAGCATTTT.

The chain recombines TRBV14 with TRBJ2-4; D may be TRBD1 (6 bases). CDR3 length: 13 residues. Trimming stripped 2 bases from V and 12 bases from J, with 14 bases between. Germline CDR1 reads SGHDN; CDR2 reads FVKESK. CDR3 nucleotide sequence: TGTGCCAGCAGCCAACAAGACAGGCGGGCTCAGTACTTC. Its translation: CASSQQDRRAQYF. The entire variable domain, with the rest obtained from reference TRBV14 and TRBJ2-4, is as follows: EAGVTQFPSHSVIEKGQTVTLRCDPISGHDNLYWYRRVMGKEIKFLLHFVKESKQDESGMPNNRFLAERTGGTYSTLKVQPAELEDSGVYFCASSQQDRRAQYFGAGTRLSVL.

The sample holds one count of this clone. The chain combines TRBV19 with TRBJ1-1; 7 bases match TRBD1. CDR3 length: 14 amino acids. Germline CDR1 reads LNHDA; CDR2 reads SQIVND (reference sequence). V shed 6 bases, J shed 0 bases, and the junction held 4 bases outside the gene matches. CDR3 bases: TGTGCCAGTAGCAACGACAGGGTGAACACTGAAGCTTTCTTT. It specifies CASSNDRVNTEAFF.

CDR3 in DNA: TGTGCCAGCAGTGTGAACGGGGCGACTTTAGTAGATGGCTACACCTTC. This encodes CASSVNGATLVDGYTF. V and J are TRBV6-1 and TRBJ1-2; perhaps TRBD1 as D (5 bases). Germline V gene data show CDR1 as MNHNS and CDR2 as SASEGT. The V end was cut by 4 bases, the J end by 6 bases, with 21 bases between. The CDR3 spans 16 residues.

This clone occurred once. The rearrangement joins TRBV21-1 to TRBJ1-1; the table's D call of TRBD1 was not tested on the DNA. TRBV21-1 is a known pseudogene. The length of the CDR3 is 15 residues. Here the CDR3 DNA reads TGTGCCAGCATCGGGACAGGGGTTGTGAGGACTGAAGCTTTCTTT. This gives the protein CASIGTGVVRTEAFF.

V usage is TRBV5-5 and J usage is TRBJ1-1; no clear D. CDR1 is SGHKS and CDR2 is YYEKEE in the germline V gene (reference sequence). The CDR3 contains 14 residues. Trimming took 4 bases from V and 0 from J, leaving 10 bases between them. Here the CDR3 reads CASSPGRLNTEAFF. CDR3 DNA sequence: TGTGCCAGCAGCCCAGGACGGTTGAACACTGAAGCTTTCTTT.

This chain uses TRBV25-1 with TRBJ1-1; no clear D gene. The CDR3 length is 15 residues. V was shortened by 5 bases and J by 5 bases, with 18 bases between the two germline ends. The V gene's germline CDR1 is MGHDK and CDR2 SYGVNS. The CDR3 nucleotides read TGTGCCAGCAGTAAACCACTTGAGGAGGCGACTGAAGCTTTCTTT. Protein product: CASSKPLEEATEAFF.

The genes are TRBV28 and TRBJ2-7; the match to TRBD1 covers 12 bases. Looked up from germline, CDR1 is MDHEN and CDR2 is SYDVKM. The CDR3 loop spans 15 amino acids. Trimming removed 8 bases from V and 4 bases from J; junction bases left unmatched: 9. CDR3 sequence (DNA): TGTGCCAGCGAGGCGGGGGGACAGGGGGCGTACGAGCAGTACTTC. Its protein is CASEAGGQGAYEQYF.